The text below deals with one T cell receptor beta chain. The authors' processing: Using reference gene primer amplification, nucleated cell counts were estimated. Profiled with immunoSEQ multiplex PCR; TCRdb holds only in-frame clones, not every one. V, J and clone size were drawn from that table, and D and trimming were deduced from the DNA. The profile shows 150,000 to 200,000 clones, over 85% of them singletons. These data belong to a study of blood T cell repertoires in COVID-19. Whole-study context: Specimens from acute and convalescent COVID-19 originated in the United States, Italy and Spain. PBMCs, B-cell-depleted T cells, or T cells were the source of the cDNA or gDNA that made up the material.

Material: peripheral blood. This receptor was identified in a woman in her forties or fifties with acute or convalescent COVID-19.

Here the CDR3 reads CASSSSSGTSYEQYF. DNA of the CDR3: TGTGCCAGCAGCTCCTCTAGCGGGACGTCCTACGAGCAGTACTTC. This rearrangement joins TRBV7-2 to TRBJ2-7; 9 nucleotides align to TRBD2. The CDR3 is 15 amino acids. J gave up 1 base and V 4 bases, and 5 bases lay outside the gene matches. Germline-derived CDR1 and CDR2 are SGHTA and FQGNSA.